This TCR beta chain is drawn from a study of identical twins. Study-level results: Analyses of zero insertions could, in part, be confounded by invariant MAIT and iNKT cells. Models underestimated how often monozygotic twins shared out-of-frame TCR alpha.

As concerns this clonotype: Its antigen is currently unknown.

Template switching added a universal primer site; cDNA carried unique molecular identifiers. MiXCR, applied by TCRdb to the 5' RACE reads, yields one record per CDR3 protein. The table has 1.5 million to 2 million distinct CDR3 sequences, more than 30% seen once. The J segment lost 1 base and the V segment lost 5 bases, leaving 6 bases of the junction unmatched. The germline gives CDR1 LGHNA, CDR2 YNFKEQ. This CDR3 is built from 15 residues. Everyone who donated was a healthy Caucasian. This clonotype was sampled from a newborn girl in good health. Sequencing used cord blood. The V call is TRBV4-2, the J call TRBJ1-1, with 8 bases aligning to TRBD1. The chain's CDR3 is CASSMRTGRNTEAFF. In DNA form, the CDR3 reads TGTGCCAGCAGCATGCGGACAGGGCGGAACACTGAAGCTTTCTTT.